Listed below are T cell receptor beta chains from one sample, sequenced in a study of blood T cells in healthy people across ages. TCRdb reanalysed the 5' RACE reads using MiXCR and keeps one entry per CDR3 protein. The sample has around 800,000 distinct CDR3 sequences; 62% are singletons. Sequencing was done on a sample of blood. The source is a man in his thirties or forties in good health. CDR3s leave out the opening cysteine and the closing phenylalanine or tryptophan.

j_call v_call cdr3_aa
TRBJ1-2 TRBV7-9 ASSLGQGEYGYT
TRBJ2-7 TRBV6-5 ASSYSKAYEQY
TRBJ2-1 TRBV12-3/TRBV12-4 ASSRSAGAGEQF
TRBJ2-5 TRBV2 ASSDVLARAQETQY
TRBJ2-1 TRBV20-1 SESTGGGDEQF
TRBJ2-7 TRBV6-5 ASNSGGRGYEQY
TRBJ2-1 TRBV7-2 VSSLDTGADNEQF
TRBJ2-5 TRBV10-3 AISDGNRVGETQY
TRBJ2-3 TRBV5-1 ASSLDNTRGGTQY
TRBJ2-4 TRBV28 ASSLGRGGARNIQY
TRBJ2-3 TRBV12-3/TRBV12-4 ASSPRTSGGRADTQY
TRBJ1-5 TRBV15 ATSRIGQSSNQPQH
TRBJ2-3 TRBV12-3/TRBV12-4 ASSPRTSGGYDTQY
TRBJ1-1 TRBV5-1 ASSIRRTGVMMNTEAF
TRBJ1-2 TRBV30 AWSPLGSSNYGYT
TRBJ2-7 TRBV15 ATSPSSGGGIYEQY
TRBJ2-1 TRBV3-1 ASSRIFDGDSYNEQF
TRBJ2-5 TRBV18 ASSPDRGQAVQY
TRBJ2-5 TRBV6-5 ASGPVYQETQY
TRBJ2-3 TRBV9 ASSPRGAGDTQY
TRBJ1-2 TRBV12-3/TRBV12-4 ASSLGGQGNYGYT
TRBJ1-1 TRBV7-3 ASSGGGRNTEAF
TRBJ2-1 TRBV7-2 ASRQPGGMVYNEQF
TRBJ2-5 TRBV7-9 ASSSRLASTQY
TRBJ1-4 TRBV4-3 ASNQDAGALLAGLF
TRBJ2-1 TRBV9 ASSAYPGPLNEQF
TRBJ2-1 TRBV5-1 ASSLGTSGGGSSNEQF
TRBJ1-2 TRBV4-2 ASSQPDRGYGYT
TRBJ2-7 TRBV24-1 ATSDYRDSYEQY
TRBJ2-1 TRBV7-2 ASSSGQLAKNIQF
TRBJ2-7 TRBV7-2 ASSLVGNYEQY
TRBJ1-2 TRBV15 ATSRDPGQGHGYT
TRBJ2-5 TRBV5-1 ASRPGTEETQY
TRBJ2-4 TRBV12-3/TRBV12-4 ASSFVPGNNIQY
TRBJ2-3 TRBV7-8 ASSLLVSADTQY
TRBJ1-2 TRBV5-1 ASSLRAGGYT
TRBJ2-7 TRBV28 ASRLTGGAYEQY
TRBJ2-1 TRBV11-2 ASSPWGYEQF
TRBJ2-3 TRBV3-1 ASSMALAGGTDTQY
TRBJ2-6 TRBV27 VSSFVYSGANVLT
TRBJ1-6 TRBV7-3 ASSLIGNSPLH
TRBJ2-2 TRBV20-1 SARDGTLGPGELF
TRBJ2-1 TRBV7-2 ASSSYLGGGAREQF
TRBJ2-3 TRBV6-5 ASSYSPWASGGFSTDTQY
TRBJ1-5 TRBV7-9 ASSLGQGANQPQH